This TCR beta chain is drawn from a study of cytomegalovirus exposure and HLA in healthy donors. Study context: Inside one of the first data releases sat about 85 million unique TCRs taken from HLA-typed donors. The study, taken as a whole, reports: Associated with HLA alleles at 0.05 false discovery rate in a later analysis were 15,000 to 20,000 TCR beta sequences. A later analysis showed HLA-associated TCR beta chains outstripping equally common others in clonal expansion.

Germline V gene lookup returns CDR1 SEHNR and CDR2 FQNEAQ (reference sequence). V trimming: 4 bases; J trimming: 1 base; junction bases outside the gene matches: 11. This CDR3 comprises 17 residues. The PCR made use of 60 Vbeta and 13 Jbeta primers. Data came from immunoSEQ multiplex PCR; TCRdb stores just in-frame clones and leaves some out. The repertoire holds about 190,000 clones, with 9.5% to 15% as singletons. This clone was counted between two and nine times. Its specificity is not known. The sequence came from a man in his fifties or sixties in good health and CMV-seropositive. Input material: PBMCs. The rearrangement links TRBV7-9 to TRBJ1-1; 8 nucleotides line up with TRBD1. This CDR3 is CASSSDRGSTPNTEAFF. In nucleotides, the CDR3 is TGTGCCAGCAGCTCCGACAGGGGATCAACTCCGAACACTGAAGCTTTCTTT. The whole variable domain, filled in from reference TRBV7-9 and TRBJ1-1, reads DTGVSQNPRHKITKRGQNVTFRCDPISEHNRLYWYRQTLGQGPEFLTYFQNEAQLEKSRLLSDRFSAERPKGSFSTLEIQRTEQGDSAMYLCASSSDRGSTPNTEAFFGQGTRLTVV.